This paragraph covers one T cell receptor beta chain sequence. What it binds is unknown. The PCR had 60 Vbeta and 13 Jbeta primers. The method was immunoSEQ multiplex PCR; TCRdb's version includes in-frame clones alone and lacks a portion of them. The table has about 140,000 clones, about 80% seen once; the top ten hold around 1.5%. Trimming took 4 bases from V and 5 from J, leaving 21 bases between them. Germline CDR1 SGHNT, CDR2 YYREEE (reference sequence). This CDR3 has 16 amino acids. This specimen comes from a study of cytomegalovirus exposure and HLA in healthy donors. Notes on the study in general: The HLA-A and HLA-B alleles of most subjects were reportedly predicted accurately from TCR beta sequences. In a later analysis, across HLA loci, associated TCR counts were highest for DRB1, lowest for HLA-C. Apart from CMV serostatus, no immune exposure information was available. A later analysis, which compared TCR beta chains of equal frequency, found the HLA-associated ones more clonally expanded.

The chain combines TRBV5-4 with TRBJ1-1, with D perhaps TRBD1 (5 bases). Material: PBMCs. The receptor was derived from a man aged 30 to 45 in good health and CMV-seropositive. The CDR3 bases are TGTGCCAGCAGCAACCACCGGGACTCTCAAAGGACTGAAGCTTTCTTT. This codes for CASSNHRDSQRTEAFF. Combining the CDR3 with reference TRBV5-4 and TRBJ1-1 gives the whole variable domain ETGVTQSPTHLIKTRGQQVTLRCSSQSGHNTVSWYQQALGQGPQFIFQYYREEENGRGNFPPRFSGLQFPNYSSELNVNALELDDSALYLCASSNHRDSQRTEAFFGQGTRLTVV.